The sequence of this T cell receptor beta chain was determined in a study of blood T cell repertoires in COVID-19. About the research overall: Samples of COVID-19 (acute and convalescent) were obtained from the United States, Italy and Spain. T cells, B-cell-depleted T cells, or PBMCs provided the cDNA or gDNA that served as material.

Per the study methods: The authors estimated nucleated cell counts from reference gene primer amplification. Clones were read by immunoSEQ multiplex PCR, and TCRdb kept only the in-frame ones, dropping some. The V and J calls and clone size were taken over from that table, and D and trimming were inferred from the DNA. The sample gives some 200,000 clones, about 83% of which show up once; 6.5% to 9% is in the top ten. The V gene's germline CDR1 is SGHDT and CDR2 YYEEEE. Trimming removed 2 bases at V and 9 bases at J, with 9 bases between. The CDR3 is 12 residues long. The sequenced sample was peripheral blood. This TCR was recovered from a woman between 50 and 59 years old with active or convalescent COVID-19. V is TRBV5-6 and J is TRBJ1-5, with D perhaps TRBD1 (6 bases). DNA for the CDR3: TGTGCCAGCAGCTTACCCAGGGGGCCCCAGCATTTT. This translates into CASSLPRGPQHF.